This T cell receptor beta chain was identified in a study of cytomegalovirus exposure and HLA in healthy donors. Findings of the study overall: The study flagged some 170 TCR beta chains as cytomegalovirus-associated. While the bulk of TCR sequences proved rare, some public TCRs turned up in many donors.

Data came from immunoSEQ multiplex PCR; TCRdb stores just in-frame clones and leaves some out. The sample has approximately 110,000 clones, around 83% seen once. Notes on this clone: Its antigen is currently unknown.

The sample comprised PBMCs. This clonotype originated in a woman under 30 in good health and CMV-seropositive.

As DNA, the CDR3 is TGTGCCAGCAGCCTAAGACAGGGCCGAAAGGACTATGGCTACACCTTC. It encodes CASSLRQGRKDYGYTF. The V and J genes are TRBV5-6 and TRBJ1-2, with TRBD1 identical over 7 bases. The V segment lost 4 bases and the J segment 3 bases; nucleotides outside the gene matches: 12. This CDR3 spans 16 amino acids. Germline V lookup: CDR1 SGHDT, CDR2 YYEEEE. The full variable domain, rest sourced from reference TRBV5-6 and TRBJ1-2, is DAGVTQSPTHLIKTRGQQVTLRCSPKSGHDTVSWYQQALGQGPQFIFQYYEEEERQRGNFPDRFSGHQFPNYSSELNVNALLLGDSALYLCASSLRQGRKDYGYTFGSGTRLTVV.